The next 8 T cell receptor beta chains were all read from a single sample in a study of cytomegalovirus exposure and HLA in healthy donors. The PCR made use of 60 Vbeta and 13 Jbeta primers. Libraries were prepared by immunoSEQ multiplex PCR; TCRdb keeps only in-frame clonotypes and omits some of them. Among more than 100,000 clones listed, 74% were seen once. The sample taken for sequencing was PBMCs. All receptors come from a woman in her forties or fifties in good health and CMV-seropositive.

This clone was found a few times. The V and J genes are TRBV5-4 and TRBJ2-3; D is unresolved. The CDR3 covers 14 residues. From germline, CDR1 is SGHNT and CDR2 YYREEE (reference sequence). Trimming removed 0 bases from V and 6 bases from J, with 11 bases in between. CDR3 sequence reads: CASSLGGGEDTQYF. CDR3 bases: TGTGCCAGCAGCTTGGGCGGTGGTGAGGATACGCAGTATTTT.

The V and J genes are TRBV19 and TRBJ1-2; TRBD1 matches 10 bases. Per germline, CDR1 LNHDA and CDR2 SQIVND (reference sequence). The trim removed 5 bases at V and 5 bases at J, leaving 8 bases unmatched. The CDR3 totals 15 residues. The chain's CDR3 is CASSPRQGARYGYTF. The CDR3 DNA sequence: TGTGCCAGTAGTCCACGACAGGGGGCGCGATATGGCTACACCTTC.

The DNA for the CDR3 is TGTGCCTGGAGTCAAACGACAGGGTCTGAAAAACTGTTTTTT. This codes for CAWSQTTGSEKLFF. This chain joins TRBV30 and TRBJ1-4; 7 nucleotides line up with TRBD1. Germline CDR1 reads GTSNPN; CDR2 reads SVGIG (reference sequence). The CDR3 extends over 14 amino acids. V shed 2 bases, J shed 7 bases, and the junction held 7 bases outside the gene matches.

This clone was seen a handful of times. The chain combines TRBV15 with TRBJ1-1; a weak D match, TRBD1 (6 bases). The CDR3 covers 12 residues. CDR1 is LNHNV and CDR2 is YYDKDF in the germline V gene (reference sequence). Trimming left V 11 bases short and J 11 bases short, with 21 bases between. The DNA for the CDR3 is TGTGCCCTAGGGGGAGAGATTATTGAGGCTTTCTTT. This codes for CALGGEIIEAFF.

This chain joins TRBV11-3 and TRBJ2-7; D is unclear. The germline V and J ends were trimmed by 6 bases and 4 bases, with 10 bases remaining between them. The CDR3 totals 12 residues. Germline CDR1 SGHNT, CDR2 YENEEA. DNA of the CDR3: TGTGCCAGCAGACGTCAGGCGTACGAGCAGTACTTC. Translated: CASRRQAYEQYF.

The genes are TRBV7-9 and TRBJ1-1; D is unclear. Germline loops: CDR1 SEHNR, CDR2 FQNEAQ (reference sequence). This CDR3 contains 15 residues. Trimming removed 0 bases at V and 5 bases at J, with 13 bases between. CDR3 nucleotides: TGTGCCAGCAGCTTAGCCTTAGGCGGGCGAACTGAAGCTTTCTTT. It yields the protein CASSLALGGRTEAFF.

This chain connects TRBV10-3 to TRBJ1-2; D remains ambiguous. The V end was cut by 5 bases, the J end by 0 bases, with 13 bases between. CDR3 length: 15 amino acids. Germline V CDR1 and CDR2: ENHRY, SYGVKD. CDR3 residues: CAISRGRAANYGYTF. In nucleotides, the CDR3 is TGTGCCATCAGTCGAGGTAGAGCGGCTAACTATGGCTACACCTTC.

The chain carries TRBV5-1 and TRBJ1-6, with TRBD1 matching over 11 bases. The CDR3 length is 16 residues. Losses at the gene ends were 0 bases for V and 10 bases for J; bases not matched to a gene: 6. The germline V gene has CDR1 SGHRS and CDR2 YFSETQ. CDR3 protein: CASSLGTGGSWSPLHF. CDR3 nucleotides: TGCGCCAGCAGCTTGGGGACAGGGGGCTCTTGGTCACCCCTCCACTTT.